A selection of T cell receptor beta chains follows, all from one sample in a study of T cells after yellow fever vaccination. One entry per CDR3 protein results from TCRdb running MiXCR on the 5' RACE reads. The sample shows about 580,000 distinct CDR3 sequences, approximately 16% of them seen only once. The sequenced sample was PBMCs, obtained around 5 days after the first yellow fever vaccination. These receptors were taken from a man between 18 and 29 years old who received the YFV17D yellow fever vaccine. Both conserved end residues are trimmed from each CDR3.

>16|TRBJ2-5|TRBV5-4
ASSLVGLAWRGQETQY
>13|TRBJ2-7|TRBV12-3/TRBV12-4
ASSTTGRRSYEQY
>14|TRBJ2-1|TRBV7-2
ASSIAGGSSYNEQF
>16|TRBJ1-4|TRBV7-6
ASSLDGQGATRGEKLF
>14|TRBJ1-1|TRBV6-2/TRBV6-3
ASSYLSTGFGTEAF
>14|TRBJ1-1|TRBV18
ASSPSVQREGTEAF
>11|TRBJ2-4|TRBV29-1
SVEGGGKNIQY
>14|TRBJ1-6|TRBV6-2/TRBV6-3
ASSWAPGPDNSPLH
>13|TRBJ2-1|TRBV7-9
ASSFGGPKYNEQF
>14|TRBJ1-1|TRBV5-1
ASRLDGGVSDTEAF
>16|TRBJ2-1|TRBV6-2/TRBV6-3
ASSGPPGLAGGDNEQF
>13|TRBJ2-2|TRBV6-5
ASSYTSPLVGELF
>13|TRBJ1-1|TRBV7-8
ASSHRGRGNTEAF
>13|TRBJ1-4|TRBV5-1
ASSLSLPRNEKLF
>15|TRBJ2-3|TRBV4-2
ASSQDVSGGVPTTQY
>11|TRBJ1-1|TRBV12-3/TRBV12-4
ASSRRKETEAF
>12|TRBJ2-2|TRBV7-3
ASRIQGGPGELF
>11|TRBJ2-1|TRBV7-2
ASSLARINEQF
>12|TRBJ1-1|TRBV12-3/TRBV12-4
ASSLGQGGSEAF
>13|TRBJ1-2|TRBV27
ASRFHDRENYGYT
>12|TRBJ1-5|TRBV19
ASSIQVANQPQH
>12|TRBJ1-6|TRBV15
ATSRVGPDSPLH
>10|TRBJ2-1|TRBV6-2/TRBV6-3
ASRPPSGEQF
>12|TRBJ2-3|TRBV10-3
AISEPRGTDTQY
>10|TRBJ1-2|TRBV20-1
SAVPGPYGYT
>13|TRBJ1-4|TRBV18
ASSPPGEANEKLF
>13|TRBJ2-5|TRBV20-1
SAREVAGFQETQY
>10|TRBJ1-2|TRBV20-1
SASSGGDGYT
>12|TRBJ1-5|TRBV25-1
ASSEGAGNQPQH
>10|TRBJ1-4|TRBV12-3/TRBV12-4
ASSFQPEKLF
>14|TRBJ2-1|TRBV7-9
ASIQSRGSSYNEQF
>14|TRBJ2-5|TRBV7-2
ASSSRAPAPGETQY
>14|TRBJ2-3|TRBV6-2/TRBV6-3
ASRQSRGGVTDTQY
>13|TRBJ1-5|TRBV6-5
ASSYFDGGGQPQH
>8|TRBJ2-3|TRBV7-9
ASTPDTQY
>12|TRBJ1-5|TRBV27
ASSLLQGNQPQH
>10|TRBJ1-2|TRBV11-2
ASSLEAGGYT
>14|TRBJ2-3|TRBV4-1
ASSLGTSGAPDTQY
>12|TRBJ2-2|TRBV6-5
ASSYGGRGGELF
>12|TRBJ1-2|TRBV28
ASSFRGRLYGYT
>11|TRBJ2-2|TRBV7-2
ASSLAGSGELF
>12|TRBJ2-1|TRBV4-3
ASSQRDSYNEQF
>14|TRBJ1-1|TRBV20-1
CARISPLRLNTEAF
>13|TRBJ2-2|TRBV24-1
ATSDLKGRTGELF
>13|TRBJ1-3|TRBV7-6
ASSLDRGSGNTIY
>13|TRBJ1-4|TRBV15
ATSREGRTGEKLF
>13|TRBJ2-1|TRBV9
ASNPSGGSWNEQF